This T cell receptor beta chain was sequenced for a study of blood T cell repertoires in COVID-19. Study-level background: Specimens from acute and convalescent COVID-19 originated in the United States, Italy and Spain. Sources were T cells, B-cell-depleted T cells, or PBMCs; the material itself was cDNA or gDNA.

The CDR3 length is 13 residues. The V gene lost 5 bases and the J gene lost 5 bases, with 9 bases spanning the gap. Germline CDR1 reads KGHSH; CDR2 reads LQKENI. As originally analysed: Quantification of nucleated cells was approximated via reference gene primer amplification. Produced via immunoSEQ multiplex PCR; TCRdb's table is partial and in-frame only. The DNA gave D and trimming, while V, J and clone size come from that table. This repertoire shows 72,000 or so clones, approximately 89% found once; its top ten account for around 12%. The chain carries TRBV18 and TRBJ2-2; a weak D match, TRBD1 (6 bases). Sequenced: peripheral blood. This receptor was taken from a woman between 55 and 75 years old with acute or convalescent COVID-19. DNA for the CDR3: TGTGCCAGCTCATCCACAGGGACCGGGGAGCTGTTTTTT. Translation: CASSSTGTGELFF.